The 26 T cell receptor beta chains presented below share a single source sample, sequenced in a study of OX40 agonist ivuxolimab in advanced cancers. Measured with immunoSEQ multiplex PCR; TCRdb has only the in-frame clones, and not every one. The sample lists about 100,000 clones, approximately 90% occurring once. The material was CD4+ or CD8+ T cells sorted from blood, obtained in a trial of the OX40 agonist ivuxolimab. The receptors here all came from an adult with an advanced solid tumor such as melanoma, head and neck, liver or kidney cancer.

CDR3 sequence (DNA): TGCGCCAGCAGCCCGGGACAGGGGGCGCCTAATGAAAAACTGTTTTTT. This gives the protein CASSPGQGAPNEKLFF. V is TRBV5-1 and J is TRBJ1-4, with 12 bases matching TRBD1. J gave up 3 bases and V 4 bases, and 4 bases lay outside the gene matches. CDR1 SGHRS and CDR2 YFSETQ come from the germline V gene. This CDR3 is built from 16 residues.

In this sample, this clone turned up once. The rearrangement joins TRBV10-3 to TRBJ2-1; 14 nucleotides line up with TRBD2. V trimming: 2 bases; J trimming: 9 bases; junction bases outside the gene matches: 12. Germline lookup yields CDR1 ENHRY and CDR2 SYGVKD. The CDR3 is made up of 18 amino acids. The CDR3 reads CAISERVPGTSGSSEQFF. CDR3 coding DNA: TGTGCCATCAGTGAGCGGGTCCCCGGGACTAGCGGGAGTAGTGAGCAGTTCTTC.

This rearrangement joins TRBV18 to TRBJ2-3; 9 bases agree with TRBD2. This CDR3 has 17 amino acids. Germline V gene data show CDR1 as KGHSH and CDR2 as LQKENI. J lost 5 bases, V lost 0 bases, and 9 bases had no gene match. CDR3 sequence (DNA): TGTGCCAGCTCACCACCCAACGCTTTGACTAGCGGAGATACGCAGTATTTT. This codes for CASSPPNALTSGDTQYF.

In nucleotides, the CDR3 is TGTGCCAGCAGCCGAGGGGGTAGGGATGGCTACACCTTC. Protein: CASSRGGRDGYTF. The J gene is TRBJ1-2, the V gene TRBV7-9, with D perhaps TRBD1 (6 bases). V was shortened by 5 bases and J by 6 bases, with 13 bases between the two germline ends. Germline lookup yields CDR1 SEHNR and CDR2 FQNEAQ (reference sequence). The CDR3 contains 13 residues.

V and J are TRBV4-2 and TRBJ1-2; no clear D gene. Germline V CDR1 and CDR2: LGHNA, YNFKEQ. This CDR3 is 14 amino acids long. V lost 1 base and J lost 3, with 9 bases in between. Here the CDR3 reads CASSQVGGDYGYTF. As DNA, the CDR3 is TGTGCCAGCAGCCAAGTGGGCGGCGACTATGGCTACACCTTC.

This clone was detected a few times. The V gene is TRBV5-8, the J gene TRBJ1-4, with a tentative D call TRBD1 (6 bases). Between the trimmed V and J ends, which lost 6 bases and 6 bases, there was a span of 15 bases. The germline V gene has CDR1 SGHTS and CDR2 YDEGEE. The CDR3 consists of 14 residues. The CDR3 loop is CASTLGGPDEKLFF. In DNA form, the CDR3 reads TGTGCCAGCACGCTTGGGGGGCCAGATGAAAAACTGTTTTTT.

This chain uses TRBV9 with TRBJ2-7; 9 bases align to TRBD1. This CDR3 is built from 15 residues. Germline V gene lookup returns CDR1 SGDLS and CDR2 YYNGEE. J was trimmed by 2 bases and V by 4 bases; bases with no gene match: 7. The CDR3 loop is CASSSQTGGTYEQYF. In DNA, the CDR3 is TGTGCCAGCAGCTCTCAGACAGGGGGGACCTACGAGCAGTACTTC. Variable domain in full (rest from reference TRBV9 and TRBJ2-7): DSGVTQTPKHLITATGQRVTLRCSPRSGDLSVYWYQQSLDQGLQFLIQYYNGEERAKGNILERFSAQQFPDLHSELNLSSLELGDSALYFCASSSQTGGTYEQYFGPGTRLTVT.

The J gene is TRBJ2-7, the V gene TRBV7-2; 9 bases are a match to TRBD2. The CDR3 length is 17 residues. Germline trimming cut 5 bases from V and 6 bases from J; bases unmatched to any gene: 17. In germline, CDR1 is SGHTA, CDR2 FQGNSA. The CDR3 here is CASSPPSRAGGGGEQYF. As DNA, the CDR3 is TGTGCCAGCAGCCCCCCCTCTCGAGCGGGGGGAGGGGGCGAGCAGTACTTC.

This clone was counted once. This rearrangement joins TRBV10-3 to TRBJ2-5; 7 nucleotides agree with TRBD1. With V trimmed by 4 bases and J by 5 bases, 10 bases remained unmatched. CDR3 length: 15 amino acids. Germline V gene lookup returns CDR1 ENHRY and CDR2 SYGVKD. CDR3 sequence: CAISANEGATETQYF. CDR3 DNA: TGTGCCATCAGTGCTAATGAGGGGGCTACGGAGACCCAGTACTTC.

The chain couples TRBV10-3 to TRBJ1-2; D is possibly TRBD1 (6 bases). From germline, CDR1 is ENHRY and CDR2 SYGVKD. This CDR3 comprises 14 residues. V dropped 7 bases and J dropped 7 bases, with 19 bases sitting between them. CDR3 sequence reads: CAIKSRGPGPGYTF. Here the CDR3 DNA reads TGTGCCATCAAGTCCAGGGGCCCGGGTCCTGGCTACACCTTC.

The chain couples TRBV21-1 to TRBJ1-5; TRBD1, the table's D call, lacks a check against the DNA. TRBV21-1 is flagged as a pseudogene. The CDR3 consists of 16 residues. The CDR3 reads CASSKDRGRDNQPQHF. The CDR3 coding sequence is TGTGCCAGCAGCAAAGACAGGGGTAGGGACAATCAGCCCCAGCATTTT.

The rearrangement joins TRBV5-5 to TRBJ2-7; D unresolved. The CDR3 runs to 14 residues. Germline V lookup: CDR1 SGHKS, CDR2 YYEKEE (reference sequence). V was cut by 4 bases and J by 4 bases, with 15 bases left in between. For the CDR3, the DNA is TGTGCCAGCAGCAGGATGGCACAGCCTTACGAGCAGTACTTC. Encoded protein: CASSRMAQPYEQYF. The variable domain in full, with the rest retrieved from reference TRBV5-5 and TRBJ2-7, is DAGVTQSPTHLIKTRGQQVTLRCSPISGHKSVSWYQQVLGQGPQFIFQYYEKEERGRGNFPDRFSARQFPNYSSELNVNALLLGDSALYLCASSRMAQPYEQYFGPGTRLTVT.

This chain links TRBV28 with TRBJ2-7; D is perhaps TRBD1 (5 bases). The CDR3 totals 14 residues. Trimming shortened V by 1 base and J by 4 bases, and 11 bases separated the two germline ends. Germline assignment: CDR1 MDHEN and CDR2 SYDVKM. CDR3 amino acids: CASSLYRTRYEQYF. The CDR3 DNA reads TGTGCCAGCAGTTTATACAGGACGAGATACGAGCAGTACTTC.

This sequence joins TRBV19 and TRBJ2-3; D unresolved. This CDR3 contains 13 residues. Trimming pared 6 bases from V and 5 bases from J, leaving 12 bases between. Germline loops: CDR1 LNHDA, CDR2 SQIVND (reference sequence). This CDR3 is CASSPEAKDTQYF. The CDR3 bases are TGTGCCAGTAGCCCCGAGGCGAAAGATACGCAGTATTTT.

The DNA for the CDR3 is TGTGCCAGCAGTGTTGAGGGGGCCACTGAAGCTTTCTTT. Its protein product is CASSVEGATEAFF. The chain is built from TRBV2 and TRBJ1-1, with 7 bases matching TRBD1. The CDR3 totals 13 residues. CDR1 SNHLY and CDR2 FYNNEI come from the germline V gene. Trimming at V came to 4 bases and at J to 4 bases, leaving 3 bases not matched to a gene.

This rearrangement joins TRBV2 to TRBJ2-1; maybe TRBD1 (5 bases). This CDR3 is 11 amino acids long. V lost 8 bases to trimming and J lost 5 bases, with 7 bases between them. Per the germline V gene, CDR1 is SNHLY and CDR2 is FYNNEI. CDR3 protein: CASGAHNEQFF. The CDR3, as DNA: TGTGCCAGCGGGGCCCACAATGAGCAGTTCTTC. The full variable domain, with the rest looked up from reference TRBV2 and TRBJ2-1, is EPEVTQTPSHQVTQMGQEVILRCVPISNHLYFYWYRQILGQKVEFLVSFYNNEISEKSEIFDDQFSVERPDGSNFTLKIRSTKLEDSAMYFCASGAHNEQFFGPGTRLTVL.

V is TRBV27 and J is TRBJ2-3; D call uncertain. V lost 2 bases, J lost 1 base, and 4 bases lay in between. The CDR3 runs 13 residues. Germline V gives CDR1 MNHEY, CDR2 SMNVEV (reference sequence). As DNA, the CDR3 is TGTGCCAGCAGTTTACGCGGCACAGATACGCAGTATTTT. It translates to CASSLRGTDTQYF.

The V and J genes are TRBV6-6 and TRBJ1-2, with 10 bases identical to TRBD1. In germline, CDR1 is MNHNY, CDR2 SVGAGI (reference sequence). V lost 2 bases to trimming and J lost 4 bases; unmatched junction nucleotides: 4. The CDR3 extends over 15 amino acids. CDR3 region: CASSYDRGRGYGYTF. The DNA of the CDR3 is TGTGCCAGCAGTTACGACAGGGGGCGCGGCTATGGCTACACCTTC.

This clone was counted only a few times. This rearrangement joins TRBV11-1 to TRBJ1-1, with D unresolved. Deletions cut 5 bases from V and 6 bases from J, with 13 bases between. The V gene's germline CDR1 is SGHAT and CDR2 FQDESV (reference sequence). CDR3 length: 13 residues. The CDR3 region has the DNA TGTGCCAGCAGCCTTCATGGGTCAGCTGAAGCTTTCTTT. Its translation is CASSLHGSAEAFF.

The rearrangement uses TRBV28 and TRBJ2-5, with TRBD1 matching 8 bases. J was trimmed by 1 base and V by 5 bases; bases with no gene match: 0. The CDR3 sequence is 13 residues long. CDR1 and CDR2 (germline): MDHEN, SYDVKM. CDR3 protein: CASSGQGQETQYF. The CDR3 bases are TGTGCCAGCAGTGGACAGGGCCAAGAGACCCAGTACTTC.

This rearrangement joins TRBV7-2 to TRBJ2-3; TRBD2 matches at 15 bases. V lost 4 bases and J lost 6; bases outside the gene matches: 8. Germline-derived CDR1 and CDR2 are SGHTA and FQGNSA. The CDR3 has 17 residues. This CDR3 reads CASSSVSGTSGGDTQYF. For the CDR3, the DNA is TGTGCCAGCAGCTCAGTATCCGGGACTAGCGGGGGGGATACGCAGTATTTT.

The chain couples TRBV28 to TRBJ1-2; D is unclear. CDR1 and CDR2 (germline): MDHEN, SYDVKM. Trimming left V 4 bases short and J 1 base short, with 10 bases between. The CDR3 sequence is 14 residues long. In nucleotides, the CDR3 is TGTGCCAGCAGTTCAGGAGCCTTTAACTATGGCTACACCTTC. It is translated as CASSSGAFNYGYTF.

The gene calls are TRBV6-5 and TRBJ1-5; tentatively, D is TRBD1 (6 bases). With 10 bases removed from V and 0 bases from J, the gap between germline ends came to 13 bases. This CDR3 spans 14 amino acids. Germline V gene lookup returns CDR1 MNHEY and CDR2 SVGAGI. CDR3 protein: CATSGASSNQPQHF. The CDR3 DNA is TGTGCCACCTCGGGGGCCTCTAGCAATCAGCCCCAGCATTTT.

The chain employs TRBV6-9 and TRBJ1-5; D gene ambiguous. Germline loops: CDR1 MNHGY, CDR2 SVAAGI. The CDR3 contains 10 residues. V was pared by 7 bases and J by 5 bases, with 3 bases between. Here the CDR3 DNA reads TGTGCCAGCAACCATCAGCCCCAGCATTTT. Protein: CASNHQPQHF.

The gene calls are TRBV7-2 and TRBJ2-3; D remains ambiguous. The CDR3 covers 14 residues. In germline, CDR1 is SGHTA, CDR2 FQGNSA. V lost 0 bases and J lost 2, with 6 bases in between. CDR3 protein: CASSLAYNTDTQYF. The CDR3 bases are TGTGCCAGCAGCTTAGCTTACAACACAGATACGCAGTATTTT.

This chain joins TRBV5-1 and TRBJ1-2; 10 positions agree with TRBD1. Trimming at V came to 4 bases and at J to 3 bases, leaving 0 bases not matched to a gene. CDR1 is SGHRS and CDR2 is YFSETQ in the germline V gene. The CDR3 consists of 13 residues. CDR3 nucleotide sequence: TGCGCCAGCAGCGGACAGGGGGACTATGGCTACACCTTC. Its translation: CASSGQGDYGYTF.